A selection of T cell receptor beta chains follows, all from one sample in a study of immune heterogeneity within non-small cell lung tumors. From the multiplex PCR reads, TCRdb called clonotypes with MiXCR, one entry per CDR3 protein. The sample holds around 20,000 distinct CDR3 sequences; 28% are singletons and the top ten take about 3.8%. The sequenced material came from lung tumor tissue. The receptors shown here come from a man between 40 and 49 years old with non-small cell lung cancer. Both conserved end residues are part of each CDR3. The D gene is left open where the match is weak. Only part of the rows carry a size: once, few, many, or a class if the clone is expanded.

v_call,d_call,j_call,clone_size,cdr3_aa,cdr3_nt
TRBV7-9,TRBD1,TRBJ1-4,.,CASSWSRGRGEKLFF,TGTGCCAGCAGCTGGTCCAGGGGGCGGGGTGAAAAACTGTTTTTT
TRBV29-1,.,TRBJ1-1,.,CSIGMVNTEALF,TGCAGCATTGGGATGGTGAACACTGAAGCTTTATTT
TRBV18,.,TRBJ1-2,many,CASSSNNYGYTF,TGTGCCAGCTCATCGAATAACTATGGCTACACCTTC
TRBV7-2,.,TRBJ2-7,.,CDSSLARQGNDEQYF,TGTGACAGCAGCTTAGCGCGGCAGGGTAACGACGAGCAGTACTTC
TRBV19,TRBD1,TRBJ1-5,medium-sized,CASKVTGYTNQPQHF,TGTGCCAGTAAGGTGACAGGGTATACCAATCAGCCCCAGCATTTT
TRBV20-1,.,TRBJ1-2,once,CSATGKAARGYTF,TGCAGTGCTACCGGGAAAGCTGCGCGAGGCTACACCTTC
TRBV5-1,TRBD1,TRBJ2-7,medium-sized,CASRTGTATYEQYF,TGCGCCAGCAGGACCGGGACAGCTACCTACGAGCAGTACTTC
TRBV10-1,.,TRBJ2-1,.,CASSEGGLEQFF,TGCGCCAGCAGTGAGGGCGGACTAGAGCAGTTCTTC
TRBV10-3,.,TRBJ1-2,medium-sized,CAISESGNSRSGYTF,TGTGCCATCAGTGAGTCCGGGAACAGCCGATCTGGCTACACCTTC
TRBV12-3/TRBV12-4,.,TRBJ1-6,many,CASSMNQGSQSPLHF,TGTGCCAGCAGCATGAACCAAGGGTCACAATCACCCCTCCACTTT
TRBV19,.,TRBJ2-3,.,CASSIGRSRSTDTQYF,TGTGCCAGTAGTATTGGGCGGAGCCGATCCACAGATACGCAGTATTTT
TRBV9,.,TRBJ2-3,once,CASSLTPQTSTDTQYF,TGTGCCAGCAGCTTAACCCCCCAGACTAGCACAGATACGCAGTATTTT
TRBV12-3/TRBV12-4,TRBD1,TRBJ2-7,few,CASSLRDRGFYEQYF,TGTGCCAGCAGTTTACGGGACAGGGGGTTCTACGAGCAGTACTTC
TRBV27,TRBD2,TRBJ2-7,medium-sized,CASSLLVAGAEQYF,TGTGCCAGCAGTTTATTGGTAGCGGGAGCCGAGCAGTACTTC
TRBV28,TRBD1,TRBJ1-1,few,CASSPRDRVSTEAFF,TGTGCCAGCAGTCCTCGGGACAGGGTTTCCACTGAAGCTTTCTTT
TRBV29-1,.,TRBJ2-3,many,CSISQRARGTDTQYF,TGCAGCATCTCACAGCGGGCTCGTGGCACAGATACGCAGTATTTT
TRBV12-5,.,TRBJ1-3,many,CASGFSEGSVSLGNTIYF,TGTGCTAGTGGTTTTTCAGAGGGTTCTGTGAGTCTGGGGAACACCATATATTTT
TRBV19,.,TRBJ2-7,many,CASSTNRASEQYF,TGTGCCAGTAGTACTAACAGGGCGAGTGAGCAGTACTTC
TRBV6-1,.,TRBJ2-7,few,CASKTGISSYEQYF,TGTGCCAGCAAAACGGGTATCAGCTCCTACGAGCAGTACTTC
TRBV18,TRBD2,TRBJ2-7,medium-sized,CASSPTSGRTLEQYF,TGTGCCAGCTCACCTACTAGCGGGAGAACTCTCGAGCAGTACTTC
TRBV18,TRBD1,TRBJ1-5,many,CASSPGQGVYSNQPQHF,TGTGCCAGCTCACCCGGACAGGGCGTTTATAGCAATCAGCCCCAGCATTTT
TRBV20-1,TRBD2,TRBJ2-2,.,CSARDSGANTGELFF,TGCAGTGCTAGAGATAGCGGGGCGAACACCGGGGAGCTGTTTTTT
TRBV27,.,TRBJ1-2,few,CASSSLQGLGYTF,TGTGCCAGCAGTTCTCTCCAGGGTTTAGGCTACACCTTC
TRBV20-1,TRBD1,TRBJ1-2,.,CSAPNLGTEKYGYTF,TGCAGTGCACCGAATCTCGGGACAGAAAAATATGGCTACACCTTC
TRBV24-1,TRBD2,TRBJ2-5,few,CATSETGTSGRKETQYF,TGTGCCACCAGTGAGACCGGGACTAGCGGGAGAAAAGAGACCCAGTACTTC
TRBV18,.,TRBJ2-1,few,CASSPQNNEQFF,TGTGCCAGCTCACCACAAAACAATGAGCAGTTCTTC